Presented here are 22 T cell receptor beta chains from one specimen sequenced in a study of T cell changes during pregnancy in multiple sclerosis. TCRdb's copy holds only in-frame clones and misses some; the assay was immunoSEQ multiplex PCR. The table has 79,000 or so clones, approximately 94% seen once. The sequenced sample was CD4+ T cells from peripheral blood mononuclear cells, obtained before pregnancy. The source is a female donor with multiple sclerosis, enrolled in a pregnancy study.

This chain uses TRBV10-3 with TRBJ2-3, with D tentatively TRBD2 (6 bases). This CDR3 has 15 residues. The germline gives CDR1 ENHRY, CDR2 SYGVKD. V lost 6 bases, J lost 4 bases, and 17 bases lay in between. CDR3 nucleotides: TGTGCCATCAGCCAGCGAGCGGGCCAGGCAGATACGCAGTATTTT. Protein product: CAISQRAGQADTQYF.

This clone appeared a few times. The chain links TRBV7-2 to TRBJ2-1; 8 nucleotides align to TRBD1. V lost 0 bases and J lost 14; bases outside the gene matches: 6. The CDR3 has 13 residues. CDR1 is SGHTA, CDR2 FQGNSA, per germline. CDR3: CASSLARGQEEFF. The CDR3 DNA reads TGTGCCAGCAGCTTAGCGAGGGGACAGGAGGAGTTCTTC.

The chain recombines TRBV7-9 with TRBJ2-2, with 9 positions matching TRBD1. CDR1 is SEHNR and CDR2 is FQNEAQ in the germline V gene (reference sequence). The CDR3 runs 14 residues. The junction had 4 bases not matched to a gene; V was cut back by 6 bases and J by 5 bases. CDR3 region: CASSDRGGTGELFF. The CDR3, as DNA: TGTGCCAGCAGTGACAGGGGGGGGACCGGGGAGCTGTTTTTT.

This chain uses TRBV5-6 with TRBJ2-5, with TRBD1 matching 8 bases. The germline V gene has CDR1 SGHDT and CDR2 YYEEEE. Unmatched junction bases numbered 1, after V lost 2 bases and J lost 1 base. CDR3 length: 14 residues. CDR3 DNA: TGTGCCAGCAGCTTCGGGACAGGCCAAGAGACCCAGTACTTC. Translation: CASSFGTGQETQYF.

V and J are TRBV28 and TRBJ1-5, with a possible D match to TRBD1 (6 bases). In germline, CDR1 is MDHEN, CDR2 SYDVKM. This CDR3 has 16 amino acids. V was trimmed by 6 bases and J by 1 base, leaving 16 bases between them. The CDR3 nucleotides are TGTGCCAGCAGCCCGACTCAGGGGAAAAGCAATCAGCCCCAGCATTTT. It is translated as CASSPTQGKSNQPQHF.

With respect to this clone: Other DNA sequences in this sample translate to the same CDR3. The chain uses TRBV5-4 and TRBJ2-3; possible D gene TRBD2, 6 bases. Germline loops: CDR1 SGHNT, CDR2 YYREEE (reference sequence). The CDR3 is 14 residues long. V lost 3 bases, J lost 1 base, and 9 bases lay in between. The CDR3 coding sequence is TGTGCCAGCAGCTCGGGACTCCGCACAGATACGCAGTATTTT. It encodes CASSSGLRTDTQYF.

This clone was recorded only once. This chain connects TRBV28 to TRBJ1-2; D perhaps matches TRBD1 (6 bases). Trimming stripped 5 bases from V and 3 bases from J, with 7 bases between. Germline loops: CDR1 MDHEN, CDR2 SYDVKM. There are 12 residues in the CDR3. CDR3 bases: TGTGCCAGCAGTGGACAGTACTATGGCTACACCTTC. Translating gives CASSGQYYGYTF.

The genes are TRBV5-6 and TRBJ1-5; possibly TRBD1 for D (6 bases). CDR3 length: 15 amino acids. CDR1 is SGHDT, CDR2 YYEEEE, per germline. V was trimmed by 2 bases and J by 5 bases, leaving 14 bases between them. The CDR3 spells CASSFGGAEDQPQHF. The CDR3 region has the DNA TGTGCCAGCAGCTTCGGGGGGGCAGAGGATCAGCCCCAGCATTTT.

J is TRBJ1-6 and V is TRBV19; a possible D gene is TRBD1 (5 bases). CDR3 size: 16 residues. V was cut by 2 bases and J by 6 bases, with 14 bases left in between. Germline V gene sequence: CDR1 LNHDA, CDR2 SQIVND (reference sequence). The CDR3 region is CASSINRGAANSPLHF. CDR3 nucleotides: TGTGCCAGTAGTATAAACCGTGGGGCAGCTAATTCACCCCTCCACTTT.

The genes are TRBV29-1 and TRBJ1-2, with a weak D call TRBD1 (6 bases). Trimming left V 3 bases short and J 3 bases short, with 8 bases between. The length of the CDR3 is 12 residues. From germline, CDR1 is SQVTM and CDR2 ANQGSEA. CDR3 sequence reads: CSVERTDYGYTF. The CDR3 region has the DNA TGCAGCGTTGAGAGGACAGACTATGGCTACACCTTC.

This clone was counted once. This chain connects TRBV27 to TRBJ1-5; D gene ambiguous. Trimming took off 5 bases at V and 1 base at J, with 15 bases between the two ends. This CDR3 contains 16 residues. Germline CDR1 is MNHEY and CDR2 is SMNVEV (reference sequence). DNA of the CDR3: TGTGCCAGCAGTAACCGATTATCGGGAAGCAATCAGCCCCAGCATTTT. Its protein product is CASSNRLSGSNQPQHF.

The chain recombines TRBV5-4 with TRBJ2-3; TRBD2 matches at 15 bases. This CDR3 region has 16 residues. Losses at the gene ends were 4 bases for V and 3 bases for J; bases not matched to a gene: 3. The germline CDR1 and CDR2 sequences are SGHNT and YYREEE (reference sequence). The CDR3 protein is CASSRGLAGGTDTQYF. The CDR3 DNA follows: TGTGCCAGCAGCCGTGGACTAGCGGGAGGGACAGATACGCAGTATTTT.

The CDR3 is CASSFPGSGQPQHF. For the CDR3, the DNA is TGTGCCAGCAGCTTCCCGGGATCCGGTCAGCCCCAGCATTTT. The chain links TRBV7-2 to TRBJ1-5, with D unresolved. Looked up from germline, CDR1 is SGHTA and CDR2 is FQGNSA. Trimming stripped 3 bases from V and 6 bases from J, with 12 bases between. The CDR3 totals 14 residues.

The CDR3 bases are TGTGCCATCAGTGGGACAGGGGGGGCCTCTGGGGCCAACGTCCTGACTTTC. It translates to CAISGTGGASGANVLTF. V usage is TRBV10-3 and J usage is TRBJ2-6; 10 nucleotides align to TRBD1. The CDR3 length is 17 residues. The germline gives CDR1 ENHRY, CDR2 SYGVKD. J was trimmed by 0 bases and V by 4 bases; bases with no gene match: 3.

The chain joins TRBV5-6 to TRBJ2-2, with TRBD2 identical over 13 bases. Germline V lookup: CDR1 SGHDT, CDR2 YYEEEE. V was pared by 0 bases and J by 3 bases, with 8 bases of the junction left unmatched. The CDR3 runs 19 residues. CDR3 region: CASSLAELAGGHDTGELFF. CDR3 in DNA: TGTGCCAGCAGCTTGGCCGAACTAGCGGGGGGGCATGACACCGGGGAGCTGTTTTTT.

The V and J genes are TRBV30 and TRBJ1-4; 8 bases are shared with TRBD1. The CDR3 is 14 residues long. From germline, CDR1 is GTSNPN and CDR2 SVGIG (reference sequence). Germline trimming cut 2 bases from V and 8 bases from J; bases unmatched to any gene: 7. The CDR3 here is CAWSLRGPGEKLFF. The CDR3, as DNA: TGTGCCTGGAGTCTCAGGGGGCCTGGGGAAAAACTGTTTTTT.

The chain links TRBV6-1 to TRBJ2-3; the match to TRBD2 covers 12 bases. This CDR3 is 15 amino acids long. Unmatched junction bases numbered 6, after V lost 7 bases and J lost 4 bases. Germline CDR1 MNHNS, CDR2 SASEGT. The CDR3 bases are TGTGCCAGCAACCGACTAGCGGGGGATCCAGATACGCAGTATTTT. Translation: CASNRLAGDPDTQYF.

This clone was seen just once. The chain carries TRBV5-5 and TRBJ2-5; 11 nucleotides agree with TRBD2. The CDR3 contains 15 residues. Germline V gene data show CDR1 as SGHKS and CDR2 as YYEKEE (reference sequence). V lost 1 base and J lost 10; bases outside the gene matches: 9. The CDR3 DNA reads TGTGCCAGCAGCTTGCTAGCGGGGGGACCGAAGGACCAGTACTTC. This encodes CASSLLAGGPKDQYF.

The rearrangement joins TRBV6-1 to TRBJ1-2; D is ambiguous. Germline V lookup: CDR1 MNHNS, CDR2 SASEGT. Deletions cut 8 bases from V and 13 bases from J, with 20 bases between. The length of the CDR3 is 12 residues. Here the CDR3 reads CASRSLQAGGTF. The CDR3 region has the DNA TGTGCCAGCCGATCCCTCCAAGCCGGCGGCACCTTC.

The CDR3 region has the DNA TGCGCCAGCAGCCAGTTGGGTACTAACACAGATACGCAGTATTTT. Translation gives CASSQLGTNTDTQYF. The rearrangement uses TRBV4-1 and TRBJ2-3; D gene ambiguous. Germline assignment: CDR1 MGHRA and CDR2 YSYEKL. Trimming removed 3 bases at V and 2 bases at J, with 12 bases between. The CDR3 length is 15 residues.

The V gene is TRBV28, the J gene TRBJ2-7; TRBD1 aligns across 11 bases. The germline V gene has CDR1 MDHEN and CDR2 SYDVKM. J lost 6 bases, V lost 5 bases, and 6 bases had no gene match. CDR3 length: 14 amino acids. The CDR3 region is CASSAPGQGVEQYF. The CDR3, as DNA: TGTGCCAGCAGTGCGCCGGGACAGGGGGTCGAGCAGTACTTC.

The chain has TRBV7-9 and TRBJ1-6; 8 bases agree with TRBD1. V shed 8 bases, J shed 9 bases, and the junction held 15 bases outside the gene matches. The CDR3 runs to 16 residues. Germline CDR1 is SEHNR and CDR2 is FQNEAQ (reference sequence). CDR3 in amino acids: CASAGTGAPSVSPLHF. In DNA, the CDR3 is TGTGCCAGCGCGGGGACAGGAGCCCCCTCGGTTTCACCCCTCCACTTT.